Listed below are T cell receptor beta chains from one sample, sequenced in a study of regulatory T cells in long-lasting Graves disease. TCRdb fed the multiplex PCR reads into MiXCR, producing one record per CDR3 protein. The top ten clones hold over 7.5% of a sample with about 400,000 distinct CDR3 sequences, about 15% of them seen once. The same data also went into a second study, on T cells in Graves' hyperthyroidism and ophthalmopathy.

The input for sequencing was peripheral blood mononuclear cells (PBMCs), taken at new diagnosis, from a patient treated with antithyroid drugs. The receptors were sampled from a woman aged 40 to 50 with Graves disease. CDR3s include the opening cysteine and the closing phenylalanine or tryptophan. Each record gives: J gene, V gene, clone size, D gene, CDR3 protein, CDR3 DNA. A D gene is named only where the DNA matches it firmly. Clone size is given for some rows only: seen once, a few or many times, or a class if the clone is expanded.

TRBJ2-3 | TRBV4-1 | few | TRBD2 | CASSQRWREGVDTQYF | TGCGCCAGCAGCCAGAGGTGGCGGGAGGGCGTCGATACGCAGTATTTT
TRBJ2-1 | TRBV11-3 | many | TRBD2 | CASSLDSGSGNEQFF | TGTGCCAGCAGCTTAGATAGCGGGAGTGGCAATGAGCAGTTCTTC
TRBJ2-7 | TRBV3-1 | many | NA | CASSQVGEQYF | TGTGCCAGCAGCCAAGTGGGAGAGCAGTACTTC
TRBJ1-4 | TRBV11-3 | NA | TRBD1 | CASSQDRQGAGEKLFF | TGTGCCAGCAGCCAAGATCGACAGGGGGCTGGAGAAAAACTGTTTTTT
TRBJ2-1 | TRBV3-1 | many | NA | CASSQVNGEQFF | TGTGCCAGCAGCCAAGTTAACGGTGAGCAGTTCTTC
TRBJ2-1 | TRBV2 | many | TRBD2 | CASMAGGVGGEQFF | TGTGCCAGCATGGCGGGAGGAGTGGGGGGAGAGCAGTTCTTC
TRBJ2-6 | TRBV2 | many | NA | CASSGNPRVSGANVLTF | TGTGCCAGCAGTGGGAACCCTCGGGTCTCTGGGGCCAACGTCCTGACTTTC
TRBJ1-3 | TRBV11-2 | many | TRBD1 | CASSRTGQGGNTIYF | TGTGCCAGCAGCCGGACAGGCCAAGGGGGAAACACCATATATTTT
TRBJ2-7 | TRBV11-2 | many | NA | CASSRLRYEQYF | TGTGCCAGCAGCCGTTTGCGCTACGAGCAGTACTTC
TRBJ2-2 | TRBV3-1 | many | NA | CASSQLSMRTGELFF | TGTGCCAGCAGCCAACTGTCCATGAGGACCGGGGAGCTGTTTTTT
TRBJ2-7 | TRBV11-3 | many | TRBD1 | CASSSNLGTGDSYEQYF | TGTGCCAGCAGCTCCAATCTCGGGACAGGGGATTCCTACGAGCAGTACTTC
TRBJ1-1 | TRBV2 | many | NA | CASRKDRSDTEAFF | TGTGCCAGCAGGAAGGACAGATCAGACACTGAAGCTTTCTTT
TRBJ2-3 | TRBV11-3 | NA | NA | CASRTREPRDTQYF | TGTGCCAGCAGAACCCGGGAGCCCCGGGATACGCAGTATTTT
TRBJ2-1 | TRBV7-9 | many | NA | CASSSLHNEQFF | TGTGCCAGCAGCTCACTACACAATGAGCAGTTCTTC
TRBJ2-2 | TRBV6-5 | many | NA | CASSYSGSWTGELFF | TGTGCCAGCAGTTACTCGGGCAGCTGGACCGGGGAGCTGTTTTTT
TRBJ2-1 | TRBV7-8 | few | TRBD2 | CASSLELAGGNNEQFF | TGTGCCAGCAGCTTAGAACTAGCGGGTGGAAACAATGAGCAGTTCTTC
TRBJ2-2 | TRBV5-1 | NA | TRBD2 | CASSGDARGTGELFF | TGTGCCAGCAGCGGGGACGCCCGAGGCACCGGGGAGCTGTTTTTT
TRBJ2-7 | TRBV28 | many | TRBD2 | CASSLSGRGAEQYF | TGTGCCAGCAGTTTATCCGGGAGGGGTGCCGAGCAGTACTTC
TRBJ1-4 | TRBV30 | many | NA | CAWSAHGREKLFF | TGTGCCTGGAGTGCACACGGGAGGGAAAAACTGTTTTTT
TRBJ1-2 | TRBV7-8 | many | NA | CASSFTRQNYGYTF | TGTGCCAGCAGCTTCACGCGACAGAACTATGGCTACACCTTC
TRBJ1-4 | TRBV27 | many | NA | CASSRIGEKLFF | TGTGCCAGCAGTAGAATAGGTGAAAAACTGTTTTTT
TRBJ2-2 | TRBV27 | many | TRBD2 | CASSYGGTMWTGELFF | TGTGCCAGCAGTTACGGCGGGACTATGTGGACCGGGGAGCTGTTTTTT
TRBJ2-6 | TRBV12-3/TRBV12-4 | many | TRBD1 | CASSLIDRVGANVLTF | TGTGCCAGCAGTTTAATCGACAGGGTTGGGGCCAACGTCCTGACTTTC
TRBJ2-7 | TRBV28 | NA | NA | CASSLVSWQGGPHEQYF | TGTGCCAGCAGTTTAGTTAGTTGGCAGGGTGGGCCCCACGAGCAGTACTTC
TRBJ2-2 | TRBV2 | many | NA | CASSGVPLSSDTGELFF | TGTGCCAGCAGTGGAGTACCGCTCTCAAGCGACACCGGGGAGCTGTTTTTT
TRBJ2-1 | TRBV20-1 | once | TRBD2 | CSAQPPHGRVDEQFF | TGCAGTGCCCAACCTCCCCACGGGAGGGTCGATGAGCAGTTCTTC
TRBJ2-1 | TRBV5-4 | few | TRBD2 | CASSLVSSGGYNEQFF | TGTGCCAGCAGCTTGGTCTCTAGCGGGGGATACAATGAGCAGTTCTTC